These 8 T cell receptor beta chains were sequenced from one sample in a study of technical replicates of blood from a few donors. Measured with immunoSEQ multiplex PCR; TCRdb has only the in-frame clones, and not every one. This sample carries more than 65,000 clones, about nine tenths of them seen once, and the ten largest clones take under 0.5%. Input material: T cells isolated from PBMCs. Source of these receptors: a human donor in good health.

CDR3 amino acids: CASSYGYGGGYNEQFF. CDR3 DNA sequence: TGTGCCAGCAGTTACGGCTACGGAGGAGGCTACAATGAGCAGTTCTTC. This sequence joins TRBV6-5 and TRBJ2-1, with D perhaps matching TRBD2 (5 bases). CDR3 length: 16 amino acids. V lost 2 bases, J lost 3 bases, and 14 bases lay in between. Looked up from germline, CDR1 is MNHEY and CDR2 is SVGAGI.

This chain joins TRBV28 and TRBJ2-7; no clear D. This CDR3 is 13 amino acids long. V was pared by 1 base and J by 2 bases, with 6 bases between. Germline CDR1 is MDHEN and CDR2 is SYDVKM. This chain's CDR3 is CASSLLQTYEQYF. The CDR3 DNA is TGTGCCAGCAGTTTATTACAGACCTACGAGCAGTACTTC. The complete variable domain, with remaining parts taken from reference TRBV28 and TRBJ2-7, reads DVKVTQSSRYLVKRTGEKVFLECVQDMDHENMFWYRQDPGLGLRLIYFSYDVKMKEKGDIPEGYSVSREKKERFSLILESASTNQTSMYLCASSLLQTYEQYFGPGTRLTVT.

V usage is TRBV25-1 and J usage is TRBJ1-5; D gene uncertain. The CDR3 extends over 14 amino acids. With 3 bases removed from V and 0 bases from J, the gap between germline ends came to 6 bases. Germline CDR1 MGHDK, CDR2 SYGVNS. Written as DNA, the CDR3 is TGTGCCAGCAGTGACGGGTATAGCAATCAGCCCCAGCATTTT. Amino acids: CASSDGYSNQPQHF.

CDR3 loop: CASSITYPYEQYF. CDR3 bases: TGTGCCAGTAGTATTACCTATCCCTACGAGCAGTACTTC. This chain connects TRBV19 to TRBJ2-7; no clear D. CDR3 length: 13 residues. Germline values: CDR1 LNHDA, CDR2 SQIVND (reference sequence). V lost 3 bases and J lost 2, with 8 bases in between. Drawing the rest from reference TRBV19 and TRBJ2-7, the complete variable domain is DGGITQSPKYLFRKEGQNVTLSCEQNLNHDAMYWYRQDPGQGLRLIYYSQIVNDFQKGDIAEGYSVSREKKESFPLTVTSAQKNPTAFYLCASSITYPYEQYFGPGTRLTVT.

CDR3 region: CASSKEERELSNEQFF. In DNA, the CDR3 is TGTGCCAGCAGCAAAGAGGAGCGGGAGCTTAGCAATGAGCAGTTCTTC. The chain employs TRBV21-1 and TRBJ2-1; the DNA was not compared with TRBD2, the D call given in the table. TRBV21-1 represents a pseudogene. This CDR3 comprises 16 residues.

The chain is built from TRBV7-2 and TRBJ2-1; D possibly corresponds to TRBD1 (7 bases). The ends were cut back, 4 bases at V and 7 bases at J, with 11 bases in the middle. Looked up from germline, CDR1 is SGHTA and CDR2 is FQGNSA. This CDR3 region has 13 residues. The CDR3 loop is CASSSRGTNEQFF. DNA for the CDR3: TGTGCCAGCAGCTCCAGGGGGACTAATGAGCAGTTCTTC. Drawing the rest from reference TRBV7-2 and TRBJ2-1, the complete variable domain is GAGVSQSPSNKVTEKGKDVELRCDPISGHTALYWYRQSLGQGLEFLIYFQGNSAPDKSGLPSDRFSAERTGGSVSTLTIQRTQQEDSAVYLCASSSRGTNEQFFGPGTRLTVL.

The chain couples TRBV27 to TRBJ2-1, with 7 bases aligning to TRBD2. CDR3 length: 14 amino acids. Trimming removed 8 bases from V and 7 bases from J; junction bases left unmatched: 11. Germline values: CDR1 MNHEY, CDR2 SMNVEV (reference sequence). The CDR3 coding sequence is TGTGCCAGCGGTGGCTCGCGGGAGTTAAATGAGCAGTTCTTC. Translation gives CASGGSRELNEQFF.

The chain's CDR3 is CASSLGRDNYGYTF. Here the CDR3 DNA reads TGTGCCAGCAGCTTAGGGAGGGATAACTATGGCTACACCTTC. J is TRBJ1-2 and V is TRBV7-9; D gene uncertain. The CDR3 loop spans 14 amino acids. Germline CDR1 reads SEHNR; CDR2 reads FQNEAQ (reference sequence). The V gene lost 1 base and the J gene lost 1 base, with 7 bases spanning the gap.